A selection of T cell receptor beta chains follows, all from one sample in a study of T cells in Graves' hyperthyroidism and ophthalmopathy. TCRdb recomputed calls from the multiplex PCR reads with MiXCR, one row per CDR3 protein. The sample shows about 340,000 distinct CDR3 sequences, about 20% of them seen only once. Sequencing input: blood. These receptor sequences come from a woman between 50 and 59 years old with Graves' hyperthyroidism. Both conserved end residues are part of each CDR3. The D gene is left open where the match is weak. A row's size may be missing; if present it is once, few, many or a size class.

V gene	clone size	J gene	D gene	CDR3 length	CDR3 protein	CDR3 DNA
TRBV28	-	TRBJ1-2	TRBD1	14	CASSRQGGLRGYTF	TGTGCCAGCAGCAGACAGGGGGGGCTCCGTGGCTACACCTTC
TRBV18	many	TRBJ1-1	-	15	CASSPQTSRGSEAFF	TGTGCCAGCTCACCACAGACTTCCAGGGGCTCTGAAGCTTTCTTT
TRBV12-3/TRBV12-4	-	TRBJ2-3	-	16	CASSPRTVPSTDTQYF	TGTGCCAGCAGTCCTCGGACAGTTCCTAGCACAGATACGCAGTATTTT
TRBV2	-	TRBJ2-5	-	13	CASHPLGGETQYF	TGTGCCAGCCACCCCCTGGGAGGAGAGACCCAGTACTTC
TRBV4-1	few	TRBJ1-5	-	13	CASSQVGGGPQHF	TGCGCCAGCAGCCAGGTGGGAGGCGGGCCCCAGCATTTT
TRBV19	-	TRBJ1-4	TRBD1	14	CASNRGLVNEKLFF	TGTGCCAGCAACAGGGGGCTGGTTAATGAAAAACTGTTTTTT
TRBV6-1	-	TRBJ1-2	TRBD1	13	CASVGASGGGYTF	TGTGCCAGCGTGGGGGCTTCAGGGGGTGGCTACACCTTC
TRBV20-1	many	TRBJ2-5	TRBD2	14	CSALAGGPGETQYF	TGCAGTGCTTTGGCGGGAGGGCCCGGAGAGACCCAGTACTTC
TRBV5-5	-	TRBJ1-1	TRBD1	13	CASTTGGGGEAFF	TGTGCCAGCACCACAGGGGGGGGGGGTGAAGCTTTCTTT
TRBV6-5	many	TRBJ1-2	TRBD1	13	CASSYRQGYGYTF	TGTGCCAGCAGTTACAGACAGGGATATGGCTACACCTTC
TRBV12-3/TRBV12-4	-	TRBJ1-6	-	15	CASSLLGLGNSPLHF	TGTGCCAGCAGTTTATTGGGTCTTGGGAATTCACCCCTCCACTTT
TRBV10-3	many	TRBJ1-1	-	14	CATADSRMNTEAFF	TGTGCCACGGCGGACAGTCGAATGAACACTGAAGCTTTCTTT
TRBV7-8	-	TRBJ2-7	TRBD2	19	CASRQREGLAGGSSYEQYF	TGTGCCAGCAGACAACGGGAGGGACTAGCGGGAGGGAGCTCCTACGAGCAGTACTTC
TRBV20-1	-	TRBJ2-5	-	13	CSASSLLQETQYF	TGCAGTGCTAGTTCACTCCTCCAAGAGACCCAGTACTTC
TRBV6-1	few	TRBJ2-2	-	16	CASSLLGAGMSGELFF	TGTGCCAGCAGTCTATTGGGGGCCGGTATGAGCGGGGAGCTGTTTTTT
TRBV3-1	few	TRBJ1-2	TRBD1	13	CASSLGQGVRYTF	TGTGCCAGCAGTTTAGGACAGGGTGTGCGCTACACCTTC
TRBV28	many	TRBJ1-1	-	12	CASSLGRSEAFF	TGTGCCAGCAGTTTAGGTAGAAGTGAAGCTTTCTTT
TRBV6-2/TRBV6-3	few	TRBJ2-7	TRBD2	12	CATGLASEEQYF	TGTGCCACCGGACTAGCCTCGGAAGAGCAGTACTTC
TRBV18	many	TRBJ2-2	-	13	CASSPPNREELFF	TGTGCCAGCTCACCACCTAATCGGGAGGAGCTGTTTTTT
TRBV12-3/TRBV12-4	-	TRBJ2-7	TRBD2	15	CASSSGGGRSYEQYF	TGTGCCAGCAGTTCTGGGGGGGGTCGGTCCTACGAGCAGTACTTC
TRBV2	few	TRBJ2-3	-	11	CATEAIREQYF	TGTGCCACTGAAGCGATTAGGGAGCAGTATTTT
TRBV19	-	TRBJ1-5	-	13	CASSRDRYQPQHF	TGTGCCAGTAGTCGGGACCGTTATCAGCCCCAGCATTTT
TRBV5-8	few	TRBJ2-1	TRBD2	16	CASSLSSGGAEAEQFF	TGTGCCAGCAGCTTGTCGAGCGGGGGGGCCGAGGCTGAGCAGTTCTTC
TRBV11-2	many	TRBJ2-3	-	16	CASSTRGGAGTDTQYF	TGTGCCAGCAGCACCAGGGGGGGAGCGGGGACAGATACGCAGTATTTT
TRBV6-1	-	TRBJ1-2	-	15	CASSVQQGPHYGYTF	TGTGCCAGCAGTGTTCAGCAGGGGCCCCACTATGGCTACACCTTC
TRBV6-1	few	TRBJ2-4	-	15	CASSDNVDVANIQYF	TGTGCCAGCAGTGACAATGTAGATGTAGCAAACATTCAGTACTTC
TRBV5-1	many	TRBJ2-3	-	16	CASSLAAARRTDTQYF	TGCGCCAGCAGCTTGGCAGCGGCCCGGCGCACAGATACGCAGTATTTT